Listed below are T cell receptor beta chains from one sample, sequenced in a study of blood T cell repertoires in COVID-19. Clones were read by immunoSEQ multiplex PCR, and TCRdb kept only the in-frame ones, dropping some. The data show just under 150,000 clones, about 87% seen once. Sequencing used peripheral blood. These receptors were collected from a woman aged 45 to 65 with acute or convalescent COVID-19. Each CDR3 is given with its conserved first and last residue. D genes are given only for firm matches. Not all rows give a size; the values are once, few, many and, for expanded clones, a class.

size | J | V | D | CDR3 | DNA
- | TRBJ2-1 | TRBV5-8 | TRBD1 | CASSLDPRDRGYNEQFF | TGTGCCAGCAGCTTGGATCCTCGGGACAGGGGGTACAATGAGCAGTTCTTC
- | TRBJ2-5 | TRBV19 | - | CASTKEGSETQYF | TGTGCCAGTACCAAGGAGGGGTCGGAGACCCAGTACTTC
- | TRBJ2-7 | TRBV5-1 | - | CASSVSSGHFYEQYF | TGCGCCAGCAGCGTATCCTCGGGACACTTCTACGAGCAGTACTTC
- | TRBJ1-6 | TRBV10-3 | - | CAISADSYNSPLHF | TGTGCCATCAGCGCAGACTCCTATAATTCACCCCTCCACTTT
- | TRBJ1-2 | TRBV9 | TRBD1 | CASSVRDRGGYGYTF | TGTGCCAGCAGCGTAAGGGACAGGGGAGGGTATGGCTACACCTTC
- | TRBJ2-5 | TRBV7-3 | TRBD1 | CASSLRPGQSFQETQYF | TGTGCCAGCAGCTTAAGACCGGGACAGAGCTTCCAAGAGACCCAGTACTTC
- | TRBJ1-6 | TRBV19 | - | CASSITRSSYNSPLHF | TGTGCCAGTAGTATCACCCGGAGCTCCTATAATTCACCCCTCCACTTT
- | TRBJ1-6 | TRBV5-1 | - | CASSFLTDRDSPLHF | TGCGCCAGCAGCTTCCTGACAGATCGAGATTCACCCCTCCACTTT
once | TRBJ2-1 | TRBV7-2 | - | CASSQPTAILVTSDNEQFF | TGTGCCAGCAGCCAACCAACCGCGATTCTAGTAACTTCCGACAATGAGCAGTTCTTC
- | TRBJ1-2 | TRBV30 | TRBD1 | CAWSGDVFAGQGAGGYTF | TGTGCCTGGAGTGGGGACGTTTTCGCGGGACAGGGTGCGGGCGGCTACACCTTC
- | TRBJ1-2 | TRBV6-5 | - | CASSPGYGYTF | TGTGCCAGCAGCCCCGGCTATGGCTACACCTTC
- | TRBJ1-4 | TRBV28 | TRBD1 | CASSSGTGDEKLFF | TGTGCCAGCAGTTCCGGGACAGGGGACGAAAAACTGTTTTTT
- | TRBJ1-2 | TRBV5-3 | - | CARSFWAGSYTF | TGTGCCAGAAGCTTTTGGGCCGGATCCTACACCTTC
- | TRBJ2-2 | TRBV27 | TRBD1 | CASRTVAGTAYTGELFF | TGTGCCAGCAGGACAGTGGCCGGGACAGCATACACCGGGGAGCTGTTTTTT
once | TRBJ2-1 | TRBV7-6 | - | CASSPPSADSSYNEQFF | TGTGCCAGCAGCCCCCCTTCGGCGGATAGCTCCTACAATGAGCAGTTCTTC
- | TRBJ1-2 | TRBV25-1 | - | CASSETGRYGYTF | TGTGCCAGCAGTGAGACAGGCCGCTATGGCTACACCTTC
- | TRBJ1-6 | TRBV24-1 | - | CATSDPASPNSPLHF | TGTGCCACCAGTGACCCCGCCAGTCCCAATTCACCCCTCCACTTT
- | TRBJ1-2 | TRBV9 | TRBD1 | CASSVSGGMHGYTF | TGTGCCAGCAGCGTATCAGGGGGCATGCATGGCTACACCTTC
- | TRBJ2-1 | TRBV24-1 | - | CATSDLRQSGEQFF | TGTGCCACCAGTGACCTTCGACAGTCCGGTGAGCAGTTCTTC
- | TRBJ1-2 | TRBV7-2 | TRBD1 | CASSATGVYGYTF | TGTGCCAGCAGCGCTACAGGGGTATATGGCTACACCTTC
- | TRBJ2-5 | TRBV18 | - | CASSAGQQETQYF | TGTGCCAGCTCAGCCGGACAGCAAGAGACCCAGTACTTC
- | TRBJ1-6 | TRBV6-4 | - | CASSDEADSPLHF | TGTGCCAGCAGTGACGAGGCAGATTCACCCCTCCACTTT
- | TRBJ2-3 | TRBV4-2 | TRBD2 | CASSQDLAGGSTDTQYF | TGTGCCAGCAGCCAAGATCTAGCGGGAGGGAGCACAGATACGCAGTATTTT
- | TRBJ1-2 | TRBV7-3 | TRBD1 | CASSLWAGGNYGYTF | TGTGCCAGCAGCTTATGGGCAGGGGGGAACTATGGCTACACCTTC
once | TRBJ2-3 | TRBV19 | TRBD2 | CASSTASGSTDTQYF | TGTGCCAGTAGTACCGCTAGCGGGAGCACAGATACGCAGTATTTT
- | TRBJ1-2 | TRBV3-1/TRBV3-2 | - | CASSQEVRDYGYTF | TGTGCCAGCAGCCAAGAAGTCCGAGACTATGGCTACACCTTC
- | TRBJ2-3 | TRBV4-1 | - | CASSQADIGPDTQYF | TGCGCCAGCAGCCAAGCGGACATAGGACCAGATACGCAGTATTTT
- | TRBJ2-7 | TRBV29-1 | - | CSVIRGSFYEQYF | TGCAGCGTCATCAGGGGATCCTTCTACGAGCAGTACTTC
- | TRBJ2-3 | TRBV18 | TRBD1 | CASSPTIAGQGAYTQYF | TGTGCCAGCTCACCGACGATAGCGGGACAGGGGGCCTATACGCAGTATTTT
- | TRBJ1-1 | TRBV11-2 | - | CASSLDGARLNTEAFF | TGTGCCAGCAGCTTAGATGGGGCCAGGTTGAACACTGAAGCTTTCTTT
- | TRBJ1-2 | TRBV7-3 | TRBD1 | CASSLTSTGLDGYTF | TGTGCCAGCAGCTTAACGTCGACAGGGTTAGATGGCTACACCTTC
- | TRBJ1-1 | TRBV5-1 | TRBD1 | CASSPAFHRGGTEAFF | TGCGCCAGCAGCCCCGCTTTCCACAGGGGAGGAACTGAAGCTTTCTTT
- | TRBJ2-4 | TRBV18 | - | CASSPLAELAKNIQYF | TGTGCCAGCTCACCACTAGCGGAACTAGCCAAAAACATTCAGTACTTC
- | TRBJ1-3 | TRBV12-5 | TRBD1 | CASGLARGRGNTIYF | TGTGCTAGTGGTTTGGCCAGGGGGCGAGGAAACACCATATATTTT
- | TRBJ1-1 | TRBV12-3/TRBV12-4 | - | CASSKERNTEAFF | TGTGCCAGCAGCAAGGAGCGGAACACTGAAGCTTTCTTT
- | TRBJ2-7 | TRBV5-1 | TRBD1 | CASSPRQGDYEQYF | TGCGCCAGCAGCCCTAGACAGGGTGACTACGAGCAGTACTTC
- | TRBJ2-1 | TRBV3-1/TRBV3-2 | TRBD2 | CASSQELAFYNEQFF | TGTGCCAGCAGCCAAGAACTAGCGTTCTACAATGAGCAGTTCTTC
once | TRBJ1-1 | TRBV5-1 | TRBD1 | CASSLRDRFGNTEAFF | TGCGCCAGCAGCTTGAGGGACAGGTTCGGGAACACTGAAGCTTTCTTT
- | TRBJ2-6 | TRBV18 | TRBD1 | CASSPSPGTGRSGANVLTF | TGTGCCAGCTCACCGAGCCCAGGGACAGGGAGATCTGGGGCCAACGTCCTGACTTTC
- | TRBJ1-2 | TRBV30 | TRBD1 | CAWSVSLTGDHGYTF | TGTGCCTGGAGTGTCTCCCTTACAGGGGATCATGGCTACACCTTC
- | TRBJ2-3 | TRBV7-3 | TRBD2 | CASSLRAGGHTDTQYF | TGTGCCAGCAGCTTAAGAGCGGGGGGTCACACAGATACGCAGTATTTT
- | TRBJ2-3 | TRBV6-5 | - | CASSYRDTPTDTQYF | TGTGCCAGCAGTTACCGGGACACCCCCACAGATACGCAGTATTTT
- | TRBJ2-3 | TRBV3-1/TRBV3-2 | - | CASAPGGRTDTQYF | TGTGCCAGCGCCCCCGGGGGGCGCACAGATACGCAGTATTTT
- | TRBJ2-1 | TRBV9 | TRBD2 | CASSPRLATYNEQFF | TGTGCCAGCAGCCCAAGACTAGCGACCTACAATGAGCAGTTCTTC
- | TRBJ2-7 | TRBV2 | TRBD2 | CASSAGTSGGSYEQYF | TGTGCCAGCAGTGCCGGGACTAGCGGGGGCTCCTACGAGCAGTACTTC